These T cell receptor beta chains were read from a single sample in a study of blood T cell repertoires in COVID-19. Libraries were prepared by immunoSEQ multiplex PCR; TCRdb keeps only in-frame clonotypes and omits some of them. The data hold around 340,000 clones, with about four fifths observed a single time. The source material was peripheral blood. The receptors were sampled from a young man with active or convalescent COVID-19. The CDR3 runs from the conserved cysteine through the conserved F or W. Fields, in order: J gene, V gene, D gene, clone size, CDR3 protein, CDR3 DNA. The D gene is left open where the match is weak. Not all rows give a size; the values are once, few, many and, for expanded clones, a class.

TRBJ2-4 TRBV11-2 - - CASSLREGVNIQYF TGTGCCAGCAGCTTACGAGAGGGCGTAAACATTCAGTACTTC
TRBJ2-2 TRBV18 - - CASSPPREKTTGELFF TGTGCCAGCTCACCACCCCGGGAGAAAACCACCGGGGAGCTGTTTTTT
TRBJ1-5 TRBV28 - once CASSPLNQPQHF TGTGCCAGCAGTCCCTTGAATCAGCCCCAGCATTTT
TRBJ2-7 TRBV19 - - CASSPRPSYEQYF TGTGCCAGTAGCCCCCGTCCTTCCTACGAGCAGTACTTC
TRBJ2-7 TRBV28 TRBD1 - CASRYTGGPYEQYF TGTGCCAGCAGGTACACAGGGGGTCCCTACGAGCAGTACTTC
TRBJ2-5 TRBV5-6 - - CASSLLPTGSETQYF TGTGCCAGCAGCTTGCTTCCAACAGGGTCCGAGACCCAGTACTTC
TRBJ2-1 TRBV2 TRBD2 once CASKGTSGRLTGWNEQFF TGTGCCAGCAAAGGCACTAGCGGGAGACTGACGGGTTGGAATGAGCAGTTCTTC
TRBJ2-3 TRBV19 TRBD1 - CASSSGTVTDTQYF TGTGCCAGTAGTTCAGGGACAGTCACAGATACGCAGTATTTT
TRBJ2-1 TRBV30 TRBD2 - CAWSVGTSGYNEQFF TGTGCCTGGAGTGTCGGTACTAGCGGATACAATGAGCAGTTCTTC
TRBJ2-5 TRBV11-3 TRBD1 - CASKQGAGETQYF TGTGCCAGCAAACAGGGGGCGGGAGAGACCCAGTACTTC
TRBJ1-2 TRBV29-1 TRBD1 - CSVRGTGGSGYTF TGCAGCGTTCGAGGGACAGGGGGGTCTGGCTACACCTTC
TRBJ2-3 TRBV9 - - CASSHRPGQNTDTQYF TGTGCCAGCAGCCACCGGCCGGGACAAAACACAGATACGCAGTATTTT
TRBJ2-7 TRBV6-5 - - CASSYTQPEQYF TGTGCCAGCAGTTACACACAGCCAGAGCAGTACTTC
TRBJ2-1 TRBV5-4 - - CASRNKPSRYNEQFF TGTGCCAGCAGGAATAAGCCATCCCGCTACAATGAGCAGTTCTTC
TRBJ2-1 TRBV10-3 TRBD2 once CAISDPGGEQFF TGTGCCATCAGTGACCCGGGGGGTGAGCAGTTCTTC
TRBJ1-1 TRBV24-1 - - CPNTEAFF TGCCCCAACACTGAAGCTTTCTTT
TRBJ2-1 TRBV6-6 - - CASSSQGAPYNEQFF TGTGCCAGCAGTTCACAGGGTGCCCCCTACAATGAGCAGTTCTTC
TRBJ1-6 TRBV7-8 - - CASTLSPGASSPLHF TGTGCCAGCACCCTTAGTCCAGGGGCTTCTTCACCCCTCCACTTT
TRBJ2-2 TRBV6-4 - - CASSDSRHTGELFF TGTGCCAGCAGTGACTCGAGGCACACCGGGGAGCTGTTTTTT
TRBJ2-2 TRBV6-5 TRBD2 - CASGILAGVAGELFF TGTGCCAGCGGGATACTAGCGGGAGTCGCCGGGGAGCTGTTTTTT
TRBJ1-1 TRBV2 - - CASSEGLFAEAFF TGTGCCAGCAGTGAGGGGCTCTTCGCTGAAGCTTTCTTT
TRBJ2-1 TRBV5-1 - - CASSLGAGNQFYNEQFF TGCGCCAGCAGCTTAGGGGCAGGGAACCAGTTCTACAATGAGCAGTTCTTC
TRBJ1-6 TRBV15 - once CATSRGERAGSPLHF TGTGCCACCAGCAGAGGGGAGAGGGCTGGGTCACCCCTCCACTTT
TRBJ2-3 TRBV19 - - CASGLRGSFSTDTQYF TGTGCCAGTGGGCTGAGGGGGTCCTTTTCCACAGATACGCAGTATTTT
TRBJ2-5 TRBV18 - - CASSPPGQGETQYF TGTGCCAGCTCACCACCGGGGCAGGGGGAGACCCAGTACTTC
TRBJ2-3 TRBV19 - - CASSIGHTDTQYF TGTGCCAGTAGTATAGGGCACACAGATACGCAGTATTTT
TRBJ1-1 TRBV25-1 TRBD1 - CASSDSGTGARDTEAFF TGTGCCAGCAGTGATTCCGGGACAGGGGCACGAGACACTGAAGCTTTCTTT
TRBJ1-6 TRBV6-5 TRBD1 - CASSYGQGSSPLHF TGTGCCAGCAGTTACGGACAGGGAAGTTCACCCCTCCACTTT
TRBJ1-4 TRBV9 - - CASSVDAQTGISEKLFF TGTGCCAGCAGCGTAGATGCCCAAACAGGGATAAGTGAAAAACTGTTTTTT
TRBJ2-5 TRBV11-3 TRBD2 - CASSPAGAGKETQYF TGTGCCAGCAGCCCAGCGGGGGCCGGGAAAGAGACCCAGTACTTC
TRBJ2-2 TRBV27 - - CASSQGNTGELFF TGTGCCAGCAGTCAGGGGAACACCGGGGAGCTGTTTTTT
TRBJ1-4 TRBV10-3 TRBD1 - CAISESGTGGAEKLFF TGTGCCATCAGTGAGTCAGGTACAGGGGGCGCGGAAAAACTGTTTTTT
TRBJ2-3 TRBV5-6 TRBD2 once CASSSWTSGAGVDTQYF TGTGCCAGCAGCTCATGGACTAGCGGGGCAGGGGTAGATACGCAGTATTTT
TRBJ1-1 TRBV29-1 - - CSVIDLEAFF TGCAGCGTCATAGATCTGGAAGCTTTCTTT
TRBJ1-1 TRBV2 TRBD1 - CASSLLGQGRAFF TGTGCCAGCAGCCTCCTTGGACAGGGCCGAGCTTTCTTT
TRBJ1-6 TRBV15 - - CATSLYIDNSPLHF TGTGCCACCAGCCTCTATATAGATAATTCACCCCTCCACTTT
TRBJ1-2 TRBV4-2 - - CASSQDRGAGAYNAVYTF TGTGCCAGCAGCCAAGATCGGGGGGCAGGGGCCTACAACGCGGTCTACACCTTC
TRBJ1-1 TRBV5-1 TRBD1 - CASSPGTGRGNTEAFF TGCGCCAGCAGCCCCGGGACAGGGAGGGGGAACACTGAAGCTTTCTTT
TRBJ2-4 TRBV6-5 - once CASSSDRAKNIQYF TGTGCCAGCAGCTCTGACAGGGCCAAAAACATTCAGTACTTC
TRBJ2-2 TRBV4-2 TRBD2 once CASSPLRLRLAGGNTGELFF TGTGCCAGCAGCCCCCTACGCCTACGATTAGCGGGGGGAAACACCGGGGAGCTGTTTTTT
TRBJ2-1 TRBV4-2 TRBD1 - CASSQEVRQGFGNEQFF TGTGCCAGCAGCCAAGAGGTTCGACAGGGTTTCGGGAATGAGCAGTTCTTC
TRBJ1-2 TRBV19 TRBD1 - CATQNRGGNYGYTF TGTGCCACCCAAAACAGGGGCGGAAACTATGGCTACACCTTC
TRBJ2-1 TRBV9 - - CASSENLNEQFF TGTGCCAGCAGCGAAAATCTCAATGAGCAGTTCTTC
TRBJ1-1 TRBV4-2 - once CASSRGRGNTEAFF TGTGCCAGCAGCCGGGGCAGGGGGAACACTGAAGCTTTCTTT
TRBJ1-6 TRBV25-1 - - CASSDYSGQSSSPLHF TGTGCCAGCAGTGATTACTCGGGACAATCATCTTCACCCCTCCACTTT
TRBJ1-5 TRBV6-5 TRBD1 - CASILQGWHQPQHF TGTGCCAGCATCTTACAGGGGTGGCATCAGCCCCAGCATTTT
TRBJ2-3 TRBV6-5 - - CASSYQAFSTDTQYF TGTGCCAGCAGTTACCAAGCGTTTAGCACAGATACGCAGTATTTT
TRBJ2-5 TRBV5-4 - - CASSQDFEETQYF TGTGCCAGCAGCCAGGACTTCGAAGAGACCCAGTACTTC
TRBJ1-3 TRBV19 - - CASSFPERGSAYGNTIYF TGTGCCAGTAGCTTCCCCGAGCGGGGATCGGCGTATGGAAACACCATATATTTT
TRBJ2-7 TRBV5-1 - - CASSSQESYEQYF TGCGCCAGCAGCTCACAGGAATCCTACGAGCAGTACTTC
TRBJ2-2 TRBV24-1 - - CATSDIASPDELFF TGTGCCACCAGTGATATAGCCAGCCCAGACGAGCTGTTTTTT
TRBJ1-2 TRBV11-3 - - CASSPMAGVGYGYTF TGTGCCAGCAGCCCTATGGCAGGGGTCGGCTATGGCTACACCTTC
TRBJ1-1 TRBV2 TRBD1 - CASSVEGARTEAFF TGTGCCAGCAGTGTAGAGGGGGCCCGGACTGAAGCTTTCTTT
TRBJ1-1 TRBV7-9 TRBD1 - CASRNNWDRGNQAEAFF TGTGCCAGCAGGAACAATTGGGACAGGGGAAATCAGGCTGAAGCTTTCTTT